The next 8 T cell receptor beta chains were all read from a single sample in a study of T-cell reconstitution after alpha-beta-depleted transplantation in children. TCRbeta library construction was performed incorporating unique molecular identifiers. TCRdb reanalysed the PCR reads using MiXCR and keeps one entry per CDR3 protein. The data contain 780,000 or so distinct CDR3 sequences, approximately 15% of them seen just once; the ten biggest clones take up under 6%. Sequenced here: PBMCs, mostly from graft donor cells, sampled 360 days after TCRalphabeta/CD19-depleted stem cell transplant. Source of these receptors: a male patient between 10 and 17 years old who had a stem cell transplant for acute lymphoblastic leukemia, so the T cells may come from the graft donor.

This clonotype was recorded a few times. The gene calls are TRBV29-1 and TRBJ2-7, with 7 bases aligning to TRBD2. Germline V CDR1 and CDR2: SQVTM, ANQGSEA. This CDR3 is 13 amino acids long. Unmatched junction bases numbered 3, after V lost 2 bases and J lost 2 bases. The DNA of the CDR3 is TGCAGCGTTGAATCTCGGGAGGCCTACGAGCAGTACTTC. Protein sequence: CSVESREAYEQYF.

The table lists this clonotype with many counts. The chain joins TRBV5-1 to TRBJ2-2; D perhaps matches TRBD1 (5 bases). The CDR3 totals 16 residues. V lost 0 bases to trimming and J lost 2 bases, with 11 bases between them. From germline, CDR1 is SGHRS and CDR2 YFSETQ. CDR3 protein: CASSLVGQGNTGELFF. CDR3 in DNA: TGCGCCAGCAGCTTGGTAGGGCAGGGAAACACCGGGGAGCTGTTTTTT.

V and J are TRBV27 and TRBJ2-7; D remains ambiguous. V was shortened by 3 bases and J by 5 bases, with 14 bases between the two germline ends. This CDR3 contains 14 residues. In germline, CDR1 is MNHEY, CDR2 SMNVEV (reference sequence). The CDR3 protein is CASSFIGVVHEQYF. As DNA, the CDR3 is TGTGCCAGCAGTTTTATTGGAGTCGTCCACGAGCAGTACTTC.

This clonotype was seen only a few times. This rearrangement joins TRBV29-1 to TRBJ2-6, with D uncertain. CDR1 is SQVTM, CDR2 ANQGSEA, per germline. This CDR3 is 13 amino acids long. Trimming removed 4 bases from V and 2 bases from J, with 6 bases in between. The CDR3 nucleotides read TGCAGCGTTGTCGTAACTGGGGCCAACGTCCTGACTTTC. As protein: CSVVVTGANVLTF.

This clonotype was seen a handful of times. The V and J genes are TRBV19 and TRBJ2-1, with 7 nucleotides matching TRBD1. Germline loops: CDR1 LNHDA, CDR2 SQIVND (reference sequence). V was clipped by 6 bases and J by 9 bases; unmatched bases: 11. The CDR3 length is 14 residues. CDR3 coding DNA: TGTGCCAGTAGGGGGAACCGGGACAGAAGTGAGCAGTTCTTC. It encodes CASRGNRDRSEQFF.

The chain has TRBV3-1 and TRBJ1-3, with TRBD1 matching over 8 bases. After removal of 6 bases from V and 2 bases from J, the junction contained 3 bases not matched to a gene. Germline V gene lookup returns CDR1 LGHDT and CDR2 YNNKEL (reference sequence). This CDR3 is 14 amino acids long. The DNA of the CDR3 is TGTGCCAGCAGAATGACAGGGGCTGGAAACACCATATATTTT. As protein: CASRMTGAGNTIYF.

This clonotype occurred a few times. It may be a read error: a sequence one base away is much more abundant. The chain joins TRBV3-1 to TRBJ2-3, with 10 bases aligning to TRBD2. Germline lookup yields CDR1 LGHDT and CDR2 YNNKEL (reference sequence). This CDR3 is 15 amino acids long. V lost 4 bases, J lost 4 bases, and 5 bases stayed unmatched. CDR3 loop: CASSRSGLASDTQYF. The CDR3 DNA reads as TGTGCCAGCAGCCGTTCGGGACTAGCGTCAGATACGCAGTATTTT.

The sample holds many counts of this clonotype. The gene calls are TRBV4-2 and TRBJ1-4; D is uncertain. This CDR3 has 15 amino acids. Trimming removed 0 bases at V and 8 bases at J, with 13 bases between. Germline CDR1 reads LGHNA; CDR2 reads YNFKEQ. The CDR3 loop reads CASSQEVGYPEKLFF. CDR3 nucleotides: TGTGCCAGCAGCCAAGAAGTCGGGTACCCGGAAAAACTGTTTTTT.